These 25 T cell receptor beta chains came from one sample sequenced in a study of preoperative IRX-2 immunotherapy in early breast cancer. Treatment of the sample: preoperative locoregional IRX-2 cytokine immunotherapy. Profiling relied on immunoSEQ multiplex PCR, and the TCRdb table lists in-frame clones only, not all of them. The table shows approximately 30,000 clones, with just under 90% occurring only once. The sequencing here drew on tumor tissue, taken after IRX-2 immunotherapy. These receptors were collected from a human donor with breast cancer.

J is TRBJ1-1 and V is TRBV18; no reliable D call. CDR1 KGHSH and CDR2 LQKENI come from the germline V gene. V was shortened by 1 base and J by 1 base, with 7 bases between the two germline ends. The length of the CDR3 is 14 residues. The CDR3, as DNA: TGTGCCAGCTCACCACGATACGGGAACACTGAAGCTTTCTTT. This codes for CASSPRYGNTEAFF. Full variable domain (outside the CDR3, taken from reference TRBV18 and TRBJ1-1): NAGVMQNPRHLVRRRGQEARLRCSPMKGHSHVYWYRQLPEEGLKFMVYLQKENIIDESGMPKERFSAEFPKEGPSILRIQQVVRGDSAAYFCASSPRYGNTEAFFGQGTRLTVV.

V and J are TRBV6-8 and TRBJ1-2; D uncertain. V dropped 4 bases and J dropped 4 bases, with 7 bases sitting between them. Germline V gene sequence: CDR1 MNHGY, CDR2 SAAAGT. The CDR3 is 12 amino acids. The CDR3 DNA reads as TGTGCCAGCAGTTCCACCCTCTATGGCTACACCTTC. It translates to CASSSTLYGYTF.

The CDR3 protein is CASSSSGYGYTF. CDR3 bases: TGTGCCAGCAGTTCCTCAGGTTATGGCTACACCTTC. This chain links TRBV28 with TRBJ1-2; unclear D gene. Germline CDR1 is MDHEN and CDR2 is SYDVKM. The CDR3 is 12 residues long. The V gene lost 4 bases and the J gene lost 5 bases, with 8 bases spanning the gap.

For this clone: The junction differs from germline at one of its ends, possibly a read error. The genes are TRBV6-8 and TRBJ1-6; unclear D gene. The CDR3 is made up of 12 amino acids. Looked up from germline, CDR1 is MNHGY and CDR2 is SAAAGT. The CDR3 coding sequence is TGTGCCAGCAGTCTGGAAAGTTCACCCCTCTACTTT. This sequence encodes CASSLESSPLYF.

This chain connects TRBV18 to TRBJ1-4; no firm D call. The CDR3 loop spans 14 amino acids. Trimming took 6 bases from V and 2 from J, leaving 10 bases between them. Per the germline V gene, CDR1 is KGHSH and CDR2 is LQKENI. CDR3 DNA sequence: TGTGCCAGCTCCCTACAGTTCACTAATGAAAAACTGTTTTTT. Translation gives CASSLQFTNEKLFF.

The V gene is TRBV11-1, the J gene TRBJ1-5; 9 bases are shared with TRBD1. V trimming: 1 base; J trimming: 6 bases; junction bases outside the gene matches: 4. There are 15 residues in the CDR3. In germline, CDR1 is SGHAT, CDR2 FQDESV (reference sequence). The CDR3 protein is CASSLGQGESQPQHF. The CDR3, as DNA: TGTGCCAGCAGCTTAGGACAGGGGGAGAGTCAGCCCCAGCATTTT.

V is TRBV6-8 and J is TRBJ2-1; D perhaps matches TRBD2 (6 bases). There are 15 residues in the CDR3. The V and J ends lost 6 bases and 4 bases respectively, with 16 bases between them. CDR1 is MNHGY and CDR2 is SAAAGT in the germline V gene. The DNA of the CDR3 is TGTGCCAGCAGCCCCTTAGCGGTCCCTTACAATGAGCAGTTCTTC. The encoded protein is CASSPLAVPYNEQFF.

This clone came up a few times. The rearrangement joins TRBV7-7 to TRBJ2-1; TRBD2 aligns across 12 bases. Germline V gives CDR1 SSHAT, CDR2 FNYEAQ (reference sequence). The CDR3 is made up of 18 amino acids. J gave up 8 bases and V 3 bases, and 14 bases lay outside the gene matches. For the CDR3, the DNA is TGTGCCAGCAGCTTGGCACAGATACTAGCGGGGGGAGGCGATGAGCAGTTCTTC. Amino acid sequence: CASSLAQILAGGGDEQFF.

The CDR3 bases are TGCGCCAGCAGCTTAAATCCCGGGACAGGGGGACAAACTGAAGCTTTCTTT. It specifies CASSLNPGTGGQTEAFF. V and J are TRBV5-1 and TRBJ1-1, with 11 positions matching TRBD1. Germline CDR1 SGHRS, CDR2 YFSETQ. V gave up 2 bases and J gave up 5 bases; unmatched junction bases: 11. CDR3 size: 17 residues.

A note on this clone: A read error may produce the germline difference seen at one junction end. The CDR3: CASGKVANIGELFF. The DNA for the CDR3 is TGTGCCAGCGGTAAGGTAGCGAACATCGGGGAGCTGTTTTTT. V usage is TRBV19 and J usage is TRBJ2-2, with D possibly being TRBD2 (5 bases). The V gene's germline CDR1 is LNHDA and CDR2 SQIVND (reference sequence). This CDR3 region has 14 residues. Combining the CDR3 with reference TRBV19 and TRBJ2-2 gives the whole variable domain DGGITQSPKYLFRKEGQNVTLSCEQNLNHDAMYWYRQDPGQGLRLIYYSQIVNDFQKGDIAEGYSVSREKKESFPLTVTSAQKNPTAFYLCASGKVANIGELFFGEGSRLTVL.

CDR3 DNA sequence: TGTGCCAGCAGCCAAGATCCCCAGCGGGGGGCACTCTACAATGAGCAGTTCTTC. Residues: CASSQDPQRGALYNEQFF. The J gene is TRBJ2-1, the V gene TRBV11-1; TRBD2 matches at 9 bases. Germline V CDR1 and CDR2: SGHAT, FQDESV (reference sequence). V gave up 5 bases and J gave up 3 bases; unmatched junction bases: 14. The CDR3 has 18 amino acids.

J is TRBJ2-5 and V is TRBV30, with 8 bases fitting TRBD2. Germline trimming cut 3 bases from V and 1 base from J; bases unmatched to any gene: 4. Germline-derived CDR1 and CDR2 are GTSNPN and SVGIG (reference sequence). There are 14 residues in the CDR3. The DNA of the CDR3 is TGTGCCTGGAGCGGGAGGGGATTCCAAGAGACCCAGTACTTC. This sequence encodes CAWSGRGFQETQYF. Drawing the rest from reference TRBV30 and TRBJ2-5, the complete variable domain is SQTIHQWPATLVQPVGSPLSLECTVEGTSNPNLYWYRQAAGRGLQLLFYSVGIGQISSEVPQNLSASRPQDRQFILSSKKLLLSDSGFYLCAWSGRGFQETQYFGPGTRLLVL.

This rearrangement joins TRBV11-3 to TRBJ2-3, with 13 nucleotides matching TRBD2. After removal of 4 bases from V and 0 bases from J, the junction contained 1 base not matched to a gene. Looked up from germline, CDR1 is SGHNT and CDR2 is YENEEA. The CDR3 totals 16 residues. CDR3 protein: CASSSGLAGSTDTQYF. The CDR3 DNA follows: TGTGCCAGCAGCTCGGGACTAGCGGGGAGCACAGATACGCAGTATTTT.

V usage is TRBV11-3 and J usage is TRBJ2-2; the match to TRBD2 covers 11 bases. Trimming took 3 bases from V and 3 from J; bases not matched to a gene: 6. There are 17 residues in the CDR3. Germline V gene sequence: CDR1 SGHNT, CDR2 YENEEA. CDR3 region: CASSLASGGSYTGELFF. In nucleotides, the CDR3 is TGTGCCAGCAGCTTGGCTAGCGGGGGGTCGTACACCGGGGAGCTGTTTTTT.

In nucleotides, the CDR3 is TGTGCCAGCAGGTCCTGGACAGGGGGCAATGAGCAGTTCTTC. As protein: CASRSWTGGNEQFF. The V and J genes are TRBV6-8 and TRBJ2-1, with TRBD1 matching over 10 bases. There are 14 residues in the CDR3. With 6 bases clipped from V and 6 bases from J, the junction kept 5 bases outside the gene matches. Germline CDR1 MNHGY, CDR2 SAAAGT.

The gene calls are TRBV11-3 and TRBJ1-1, with 9 bases matching TRBD1. Unmatched junction bases numbered 4, after V lost 1 base and J lost 4 bases. This CDR3 region has 15 residues. The germline V gene has CDR1 SGHNT and CDR2 YENEEA. CDR3 loop: CASSLGTGDGTEAFF. Written as DNA, the CDR3 is TGTGCCAGCAGCTTAGGGACAGGGGATGGCACTGAAGCTTTCTTT.

The V and J genes are TRBV7-1 and TRBJ1-2; 10 nucleotides agree with TRBD1. TRBV7-1 is an ORF for which the function is uncertain. The J segment lost 4 bases and the V segment lost 6 bases, leaving 5 bases of the junction unmatched. This CDR3 region has 14 residues. The CDR3 region is CASSPTGGGYGYTF. CDR3 DNA: TGTGCCAGCAGTCCGACAGGGGGCGGCTATGGCTACACCTTC.

This clone was recorded a few times. The genes are TRBV11-3 and TRBJ1-4; maybe TRBD1 (5 bases). There are 15 residues in the CDR3. V was cut by 3 bases and J by 0 bases, with 8 bases left in between. Germline V gives CDR1 SGHNT, CDR2 YENEEA. The CDR3 DNA is TGTGCCAGCAGCTTCGTGGGGGCAACTAATGAAAAACTGTTTTTT. Its translation: CASSFVGATNEKLFF.

The rearrangement links TRBV6-8 to TRBJ2-5; D is uncertain. The CDR3 runs 14 residues. Trimming stripped 6 bases from V and 7 bases from J, with 18 bases between. Germline CDR1 is MNHGY and CDR2 is SAAAGT. CDR3 sequence reads: CASSLSLFTGTQYF. The CDR3, as DNA: TGTGCCAGCAGCCTCTCACTATTTACTGGGACCCAGTACTTC.

This clone is a singleton in its sample. The rearrangement links TRBV28 to TRBJ1-6; D possibly corresponds to TRBD1 (5 bases). The CDR3 consists of 15 residues. V gave up 6 bases and J gave up 6 bases, with 15 bases separating them. CDR1 and CDR2 from the germline V gene are MDHEN and SYDVKM. CDR3 loop: CASSVPRGTNSPLHF. The CDR3 DNA follows: TGTGCCAGCAGCGTACCCCGGGGGACTAATTCACCCCTCCACTTT.

This chain uses TRBV19 with TRBJ1-6; TRBD1 matches 9 bases. Germline lookup yields CDR1 LNHDA and CDR2 SQIVND (reference sequence). V gave up 5 bases and J gave up 9 bases; unmatched junction bases: 8. This CDR3 is 15 amino acids long. In DNA, the CDR3 is TGTGCCAGTAGTCCGGGACAGGGAGCCCCTTCACCCCTCCACTTT. Protein sequence: CASSPGQGAPSPLHF.

The chain links TRBV12-5 to TRBJ1-2; a weak D match, TRBD1 (6 bases). This CDR3 is built from 20 residues. Germline V gene lookup returns CDR1 LGHNT and CDR2 FRNRAP. CDR3 nucleotides: TGTGCCAGCCAGAAAAGAATCCTGGGTAGTCGGGGGGCTGCTAACTATGGCTACACCTTC. It is translated as CASQKRILGSRGAANYGYTF.

In its sample, this clone was seen once. The chain couples TRBV19 to TRBJ1-2, with 8 bases identical to TRBD1. The CDR3 spans 14 residues. V was pared by 3 bases and J by 5 bases, with 5 bases of the junction left unmatched. Per the germline V gene, CDR1 is LNHDA and CDR2 is SQIVND (reference sequence). Here the CDR3 reads CASSMSGQGYGYTF. CDR3 coding DNA: TGTGCCAGTAGTATGTCCGGACAGGGTTATGGCTACACCTTC.

This chain's CDR3 is CASSLLGTGHQETQYF. As DNA, the CDR3 is TGCGCCAGCAGCTTGCTGGGGACAGGGCATCAAGAGACCCAGTACTTC. The rearrangement links TRBV5-1 to TRBJ2-5, with 9 positions matching TRBD1. Germline CDR1 is SGHRS and CDR2 is YFSETQ. Trimming cost V 1 base and J 2 bases; bases outside gene matches: 6. CDR3 length: 16 residues. The variable domain in full, completed from reference TRBV5-1 and TRBJ2-5, reads KAGVTQTPRYLIKTRGQQVTLSCSPISGHRSVSWYQQTPGQGLQFLFEYFSETQRNKGNFPGRFSGRQFSNSRSEMNVSTLELGDSALYLCASSLLGTGHQETQYFGPGTRLLVL.

The chain links TRBV25-1 to TRBJ1-5, with 8 bases fitting TRBD1. The J segment lost 3 bases and the V segment lost 5 bases, leaving 6 bases of the junction unmatched. This CDR3 region has 15 residues. Germline V gene lookup returns CDR1 MGHDK and CDR2 SYGVNS. For the CDR3, the DNA is TGTGCCAGCAGTACGGACAGGGAGTACAATCAGCCCCAGCATTTT. Translation gives CASSTDREYNQPQHF.